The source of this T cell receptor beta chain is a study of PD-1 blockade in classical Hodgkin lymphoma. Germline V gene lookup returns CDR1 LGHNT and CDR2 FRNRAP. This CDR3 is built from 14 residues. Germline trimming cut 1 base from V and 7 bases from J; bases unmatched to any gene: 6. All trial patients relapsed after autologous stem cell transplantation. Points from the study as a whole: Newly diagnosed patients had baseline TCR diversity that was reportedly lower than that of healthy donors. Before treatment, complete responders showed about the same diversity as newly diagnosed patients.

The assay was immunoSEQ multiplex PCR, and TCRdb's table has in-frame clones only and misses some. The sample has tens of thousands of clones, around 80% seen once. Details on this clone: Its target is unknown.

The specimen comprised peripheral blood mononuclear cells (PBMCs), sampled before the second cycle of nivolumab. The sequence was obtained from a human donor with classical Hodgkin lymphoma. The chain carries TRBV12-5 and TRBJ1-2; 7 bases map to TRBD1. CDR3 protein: CASGLGRGVSGYTF. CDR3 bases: TGTGCTAGTGGTTTGGGCAGGGGGGTCAGTGGCTACACCTTC.